This note documents a single TCR beta chain sequence. This sample is part of a study of blood T cells in healthy people across ages. The authors extracted at least 6 micrograms of total RNA per sample. This CDR3 has 14 amino acids. V was cut by 6 bases and J by 4 bases, with 10 bases left in between. Together with a sample-barcoded 5' primer, a J-beta primer mix was included in a second PCR lasting about 6 to 11 cycles. Carrying 12 random nucleotides, a template-switch adaptor labeled each individual cDNA molecule. TCRdb analysed the 5' RACE reads with MiXCR anew, one entry per CDR3 protein. The sample comprises over 700,000 distinct CDR3 sequences, 20% to 25% of which are singletons, and 9% to 9.5% rests with the top ten. These data are also associated with another study on T cells of mothers and their children.

The sample was blood. The sequence was collected from a boy aged 5-17 years in good health. This chain joins TRBV12-3 or TRBV12-4 and TRBJ1-6, with D uncertain. The DNA for the CDR3 is TGTGCCAGCAGCCAGCGGGAGTATAATTCACCCCTCCACTTT. Its protein is CASSQREYNSPLHF.